Listed below are T cell receptor beta chains from one sample, sequenced in a study of T-cell reconstitution after alpha-beta-depleted transplantation in children. In TCRdb, the PCR reads were re-called with MiXCR into one record per CDR3 protein. The sample holds about 610,000 distinct CDR3 sequences, roughly a tenth seen once. Sequences were derived from PBMCs from the stem cell graft donor, sampled from the stem cell graft. These receptors were collected from a human donor who donated a stem cell graft to a child with acute myeloid leukemia. CDR3s include the opening cysteine and the closing phenylalanine or tryptophan. The D gene is left open where the match is weak. For some rows the clone size is stated as once, few or many, or as a class when expanded; others skip it.

CDR3: CSVLQGAGNEAFF; DNA: TGCAGCGTGCTACAGGGGGCAGGGAATGAAGCTTTCTTT; size: many; D: TRBD1; J: TRBJ1-1; V: TRBV29-1
CDR3: CSVRRGRDTGAYEQYF; DNA: TGCAGCGTTCGCAGGGGGCGGGATACGGGTGCCTACGAGCAGTACTTC; size: NA; D: TRBD1; J: TRBJ2-7; V: TRBV29-1
CDR3: CASSQGFSGRVKNEQFF; DNA: TGTGCCAGCAGCCAAGGATTTAGTGGGAGGGTGAAGAATGAGCAGTTCTTC; size: NA; D: TRBD2; J: TRBJ2-1; V: TRBV3-1
CDR3: CASSLDTEAFF; DNA: TGTGCCAGCAGTTTGGACACTGAAGCTTTCTTT; size: many; D: NA; J: TRBJ1-1; V: TRBV7-9
CDR3: CASSLRGRERTDTQYF; DNA: TGTGCCAGCAGTTTGAGGGGGCGGGAAAGGACAGATACGCAGTATTTT; size: NA; D: NA; J: TRBJ2-3; V: TRBV12-3/TRBV12-4
CDR3: CASSYSKGTANTEAFF; DNA: TGTGCCAGCAGTTACTCGAAGGGGACAGCGAACACTGAAGCTTTCTTT; size: few; D: TRBD1; J: TRBJ1-1; V: TRBV6-2/TRBV6-3
CDR3: CSATPPDRGPETQYF; DNA: TGCAGTGCTACACCTCCCGACAGGGGGCCGGAGACCCAGTACTTC; size: NA; D: TRBD1; J: TRBJ2-5; V: TRBV20-1
CDR3: CASSVQGLAYNEQFF; DNA: TGTGCCAGCAGCGTACAGGGACTAGCCTACAATGAGCAGTTCTTC; size: few; D: TRBD2; J: TRBJ2-1; V: TRBV9
CDR3: CASSLSASLSSYEQYF; DNA: TGTGCCAGCAGTTTATCGGCTAGCTTGAGCTCCTACGAGCAGTACTTC; size: many; D: NA; J: TRBJ2-7; V: TRBV28
CDR3: CSAREGTGGGKYEQYF; DNA: TGCAGTGCTAGAGAAGGGACAGGGGGCGGAAAGTACGAGCAGTACTTC; size: NA; D: TRBD1; J: TRBJ2-7; V: TRBV20-1
CDR3: CASSPWGETGELFF; DNA: TGTGCCAGCAGTCCCTGGGGGGAAACCGGGGAGCTGTTTTTT; size: NA; D: NA; J: TRBJ2-2; V: TRBV12-3/TRBV12-4
CDR3: CSVEDNTWSTDTQYF; DNA: TGCAGCGTTGAAGATAACACCTGGAGCACAGATACGCAGTATTTT; size: NA; D: NA; J: TRBJ2-3; V: TRBV29-1
CDR3: CSAISVRYEQYF; DNA: TGCAGTGCTATATCGGTTCGCTACGAGCAGTACTTC; size: NA; D: NA; J: TRBJ2-7; V: TRBV20-1
CDR3: CASSPRGTGGYNEQFF; DNA: TGTGCCAGCAGCCCCCGTGGGACAGGGGGGTACAATGAGCAGTTCTTC; size: NA; D: TRBD1; J: TRBJ2-1; V: TRBV7-2
CDR3: CASGLEFRTQYF; DNA: TGTGCCAGCGGCTTAGAATTCCGGACCCAGTACTTC; size: NA; D: NA; J: TRBJ2-5; V: TRBV7-8
CDR3: CASSLQGSFGDTQYF; DNA: TGTGCCAGCAGCTTACAGGGGAGTTTCGGGGATACGCAGTATTTT; size: many; D: NA; J: TRBJ2-3; V: TRBV11-2
CDR3: CASSLRDDDTQYF; DNA: TGTGCCAGCAGCCTCCGGGACGACGATACGCAGTATTTT; size: few; D: NA; J: TRBJ2-3; V: TRBV5-5
CDR3: CASRGEETQYF; DNA: TGTGCCAGCAGGGGAGAGGAGACCCAGTACTTC; size: many; D: NA; J: TRBJ2-5; V: TRBV7-9
CDR3: CTAVFRGRTYEQYF; DNA: TGCACTGCTGTCTTCAGGGGGAGAACTTACGAGCAGTACTTC; size: NA; D: TRBD1; J: TRBJ2-7; V: TRBV20-1
CDR3: CASSLRALVSTEAFF; DNA: TGTGCCAGCAGCTTACGTGCGTTGGTGAGCACTGAAGCTTTCTTT; size: NA; D: NA; J: TRBJ1-1; V: TRBV7-3
CDR3: CASTSYSGANVLTF; DNA: TGTGCCAGCACCTCCTACTCTGGGGCCAACGTCCTGACTTTC; size: few; D: NA; J: TRBJ2-6; V: TRBV27
CDR3: CASSQDLTGVSSGANVLTF; DNA: TGCGCCAGCAGCCAAGATCTGACAGGGGTGAGCTCTGGGGCCAACGTCCTGACTTTC; size: few; D: TRBD1; J: TRBJ2-6; V: TRBV4-3
CDR3: CASSLAGGDYNEQFF; DNA: TGTGCCAGCAGCTTAGCGGGAGGTGACTACAATGAGCAGTTCTTC; size: many; D: NA; J: TRBJ2-1; V: TRBV7-2
CDR3: CASSPPPDWAYEQYF; DNA: TGTGCCAGCAGTCCCCCGCCGGACTGGGCCTACGAGCAGTACTTC; size: NA; D: NA; J: TRBJ2-7; V: TRBV28